This TCR beta chain was sequenced for a study of identical twins. This clonotype has more than one count but fewer than ten. Its antigen is as yet unknown. Study-level findings and limits: There is a chance that invariant MAIT and iNKT cells partially muddied zero-insertion analyses.

Via MiXCR, TCRdb re-called the 5' RACE reads, giving one row per CDR3 protein. This table has some 790,000 distinct CDR3 sequences, over 15% appearing once. The CDR3 extends over 16 amino acids. From germline, CDR1 is DFQATT and CDR2 SNEGSKA (reference sequence). Trimming cost V 1 base and J 5 bases; bases outside gene matches: 8. These records were also assigned to another study, of T cells expressing NK-cell markers. According to that study: Source material for TCR beta repertoires consisted of sorted CD3+CD56+NKG2C+, CD3+CD56+NKG2C- and CD3+CD56-NKG2C+ T cells. As a fraction of CD8+ T cells, dominant NKG2C+ clonotypes reached roughly 1.0-7.5% in 5 to 7 donors.

This rearrangement joins TRBV20-1 to TRBJ2-3; 11 bases are shared with TRBD2. The receptor was isolated from a woman under 30 in good health. Sequenced material: PBMCs. The CDR3 sequence is CSARAVLAGAGDTQYF. In DNA, the CDR3 is TGCAGTGCTAGAGCCGTACTAGCGGGAGCAGGAGATACGCAGTATTTT.